Detailed here is one T cell receptor beta chain. This entry comes from a study of blood T cell repertoires in COVID-19. The wider study: Spain, Italy and the United States supplied samples that represented acute and convalescent COVID-19. T cells, B-cell-depleted T cells, or PBMCs supplied cDNA or gDNA.

Study processing details: The assay estimated nucleated cells by amplifying reference gene primers. TCRdb's copy holds only in-frame clones and misses some; the assay was immunoSEQ multiplex PCR. The DNA gave D and trimming, while V, J and clone size come from that table. The repertoire holds 200,000 to 250,000 clones, with around three quarters as singletons. This CDR3 is built from 14 residues. Germline loops: CDR1 SGHRS, CDR2 YFSETQ. Trimming removed 2 bases at V and 2 bases at J, with 11 bases between. Sequencing was carried out using peripheral blood. The chain has TRBV5-1 and TRBJ2-7; perhaps TRBD1 as D (6 bases). The sequence was collected from a woman in her seventies with acute or convalescent COVID-19. DNA for the CDR3: TGCGCCAGCAGCTTAAGGACAGTCCCCTACGAGCAGTACTTC. The encoded protein is CASSLRTVPYEQYF.